Each of the 21 T cell receptor beta chains below was sequenced from the same sample in a study of blood T cell dynamics during melanoma immunotherapy. Assay used: immunoSEQ multiplex PCR; TCRdb lists only in-frame clones, some missing. The table has about 11,000 clones, approximately 81% seen once. Described time point: week 3, after first cycle of checkpoint inhibitor. Source: blood, taken from a patient treated with checkpoint blockade. These receptors originate from a human donor with melanoma.

V gene TRBV4-1 combines with J gene TRBJ1-2, with TRBD1 as a possible D gene (5 bases). The CDR3 is 15 residues long. Looked up from germline, CDR1 is MGHRA and CDR2 is YSYEKL. With 4 bases removed from V and 4 bases from J, the gap between germline ends came to 16 bases. CDR3 amino acids: CASSLGPGRSYGYTF. The CDR3 bases are TGCGCCAGCAGCCTTGGACCGGGACGGAGCTATGGCTACACCTTC.

This chain uses TRBV10-3 with TRBJ1-1, with D hard to call. V lost 0 bases, J lost 4 bases, and 9 bases lay in between. The CDR3 loop spans 14 amino acids. CDR1 is ENHRY, CDR2 SYGVKD, per germline. CDR3 region: CAISESGRSTEAFF. The DNA of the CDR3 is TGTGCCATCAGTGAGTCCGGCAGGAGCACTGAAGCTTTCTTT.

Comment on this clone: The limits of the CDR3 on the DNA are not certain, so only TCRdb's listed CDR3 is given. The chain carries TRBV7-2 and TRBJ2-3; the table's D call, TRBD2, was not checked against the DNA. CDR1 and CDR2 (germline): SGHTA, FQGNSA. The CDR3 adds up to 17 amino acids, both ends counted. Here the CDR3 reads CASSAFGPGLPTDTQYF.

This clone was seen only once. The chain couples TRBV4-2 to TRBJ2-1, with D unresolved. The CDR3 covers 17 residues. With 0 bases removed from V and 7 bases from J, the gap between germline ends came to 19 bases. Germline CDR1 LGHNA, CDR2 YNFKEQ. This chain's CDR3 is CASSQDRASSLGNEQFF. The CDR3 DNA is TGTGCCAGCAGCCAAGATAGGGCATCCTCCCTGGGGAATGAGCAGTTCTTC.

This sequence joins TRBV6-1 and TRBJ2-2; no reliable D call. The V end lost 8 bases, the J end lost 1 base, and 2 bases lay between the germline ends. CDR3 length: 11 amino acids. CDR1 and CDR2 from the germline V gene are MNHNS and SASEGT. CDR3 sequence reads: CASGNTGELFF. The CDR3 region has the DNA TGTGCCAGCGGGAACACCGGGGAGCTGTTTTTT.

This chain joins TRBV28 and TRBJ1-1; D is ambiguous. The CDR3 consists of 14 residues. Looked up from germline, CDR1 is MDHEN and CDR2 is SYDVKM. V lost 3 bases and J lost 7, with 15 bases in between. CDR3 in DNA: TGTGCCAGCAGTTTGAGACCCCCGAGAGGTGAAGCTTTCTTT. Translated, it gives CASSLRPPRGEAFF.

The chain couples TRBV7-2 to TRBJ2-3; a weak D match, TRBD2 (5 bases). The CDR3 has 14 residues. Trimming stripped 3 bases from V and 2 bases from J, with 9 bases between. Germline V gives CDR1 SGHTA, CDR2 FQGNSA. The CDR3 is CASSFGAATDTQYF. The CDR3 coding sequence is TGTGCCAGCAGCTTCGGAGCGGCCACAGATACGCAGTATTTT.

This chain uses TRBV5-6 with TRBJ1-2; unclear D gene. This CDR3 is 13 amino acids long. Germline loops: CDR1 SGHDT, CDR2 YYEEEE. Trimming cost V 0 bases and J 7 bases, with 10 bases left between them. CDR3 sequence: CASSLETSAGYTF. CDR3 nucleotide sequence: TGTGCCAGCAGCTTGGAAACGTCGGCTGGCTACACCTTC.

The chain is built from TRBV19 and TRBJ2-3, with 8 bases matching TRBD2. V gave up 3 bases and J gave up 4 bases; unmatched junction bases: 9. The CDR3 is 16 residues long. CDR1 and CDR2 from the germline V gene are LNHDA and SQIVND (reference sequence). CDR3 loop: CASSIGLANAPDTQYF. CDR3 DNA: TGTGCCAGTAGTATCGGACTAGCTAATGCCCCAGATACGCAGTATTTT.

The chain carries TRBV4-3 and TRBJ1-2, with a weak D call TRBD1 (5 bases). Trimming took off 0 bases at V and 6 bases at J, with 14 bases between the two ends. Germline V gives CDR1 LGHNA, CDR2 YSLEER. The CDR3 consists of 15 residues. The CDR3 nucleotides read TGCGCCAGCAGCCAAGATATCCCAGGGCGGGATGGCTACACCTTC. Amino acid sequence: CASSQDIPGRDGYTF.

This sequence joins TRBV7-2 and TRBJ1-2, with no clear D. Germline V gives CDR1 SGHTA, CDR2 FQGNSA. This CDR3 contains 13 residues. Trimming pared 7 bases from V and 5 bases from J, leaving 14 bases between. The CDR3 reads CASTRGGRYGYTF. DNA of the CDR3: TGTGCCAGCACTCGAGGAGGGAGATATGGCTACACCTTC.

The CDR3 coding sequence is TGTGCCAGCAGCTTAGCCCGGGACAGGGGGATTAACTATGGCTACACCTTC. Translating gives CASSLARDRGINYGYTF. V gene TRBV13 combines with J gene TRBJ1-2; 11 bases line up with TRBD1. Per germline, CDR1 PRHDT and CDR2 FYEKMQ (reference sequence). CDR3 size: 17 residues. Germline trimming cut 1 base from V and 1 base from J; bases unmatched to any gene: 5.

The chain joins TRBV7-2 to TRBJ2-5, with D uncertain. CDR1 is SGHTA and CDR2 is FQGNSA in the germline V gene. The ends were cut back, 2 bases at V and 5 bases at J, with 12 bases in the middle. The CDR3 contains 14 residues. This CDR3 reads CASSLSWGRETQYF. In DNA, the CDR3 is TGTGCCAGCAGCTTATCGTGGGGAAGGGAGACCCAGTACTTC.

J is TRBJ2-4 and V is TRBV7-3, with 8 bases aligning to TRBD2. Germline values: CDR1 SGHTA, CDR2 FQGTGA. The CDR3 runs 15 residues. V trimming: 5 bases; J trimming: 1 base; junction bases outside the gene matches: 4. The CDR3 sequence is CASSPGGLAKNIQYF. CDR3 DNA: TGTGCCAGCAGCCCGGGGGGGCTCGCCAAAAACATTCAGTACTTC.

The rearrangement links TRBV27 to TRBJ2-3; no definite D call. This CDR3 has 14 amino acids. The germline V gene encodes CDR1 MNHEY and CDR2 SMNVEV (reference sequence). Trimming removed 2 bases from V and 2 bases from J, with 8 bases in between. In DNA, the CDR3 is TGTGCCAGCAGTTTAGGGCGGCACACAGATACGCAGTATTTT. It is translated as CASSLGRHTDTQYF.

V is TRBV27 and J is TRBJ2-1; 8 nucleotides align to TRBD1. Germline CDR1 reads MNHEY; CDR2 reads SMNVEV (reference sequence). V was clipped by 7 bases and J by 3 bases; unmatched bases: 5. The CDR3 has 14 residues. The CDR3 DNA reads TGTGCCAGCAAAAGGGACAGGCTCTACAATGAGCAGTTCTTC. Translating it yields CASKRDRLYNEQFF.

In its sample, this clone was seen once. The chain links TRBV28 to TRBJ2-7, with 9 bases matching TRBD2. Losses at the gene ends were 6 bases for V and 2 bases for J; bases not matched to a gene: 5. Per germline, CDR1 MDHEN and CDR2 SYDVKM. This CDR3 is 14 amino acids long. CDR3 bases: TGTGCCAGCAGCTTAGCGGGGGCAACCTACGAGCAGTACTTC. Its translation: CASSLAGATYEQYF.

The rearrangement links TRBV2 to TRBJ1-5; 7 bases match TRBD1. Germline V gene data show CDR1 as SNHLY and CDR2 as FYNNEI. This CDR3 has 13 amino acids. J gave up 7 bases and V 4 bases, and 4 bases lay outside the gene matches. CDR3 residues: CASSGGTVQPQHF. The DNA for the CDR3 is TGTGCCAGCAGTGGAGGGACAGTCCAGCCCCAGCATTTT.

This chain joins TRBV29-1 and TRBJ1-2; 9 bases align to TRBD1. The CDR3 is made up of 14 amino acids. Germline V gene sequence: CDR1 SQVTM, CDR2 ANQGSEA. The V and J ends lost 2 bases and 6 bases, in that order; junction bases with no gene match: 7. For the CDR3, the DNA is TGCAGCGTTGAAACAGGGGGCGCCAAGGATGGCTACACCTTC. Its protein is CSVETGGAKDGYTF.

The rearrangement uses TRBV4-3 and TRBJ2-7, with TRBD2 matching 7 bases. Trimming took 0 bases from V and 4 from J; bases not matched to a gene: 6. This CDR3 comprises 15 residues. The germline V gene has CDR1 LGHNA and CDR2 YSLEER. This CDR3 reads CASSQDVGRAYEQYF. CDR3 DNA sequence: TGCGCCAGCAGCCAAGATGTGGGGAGGGCTTACGAGCAGTACTTC.

The sample holds a few counts of this clone. The V call is TRBV9, the J call TRBJ2-7; the D call may be TRBD1 or TRBD2 (6 bases each). Germline values: CDR1 SGDLS, CDR2 YYNGEE. The CDR3 has 13 residues. The V end lost 0 bases, the J end lost 6 bases, and 10 bases lay between the germline ends. CDR3 in amino acids: CASSVGGGGEQYF. As DNA, the CDR3 is TGTGCCAGCAGCGTAGGTGGAGGGGGCGAGCAGTACTTC.